The sequence of this T cell receptor beta chain was determined in a study of OX40 agonist ivuxolimab in advanced cancers. The wider study: Age averaged around 54 years (range roughly 20 to 90), and roughly 80% were male.

The study's findings and limits: Among the lowest peripheral clonal expansion occurred in 0.1-3.0 mg/kg partial responders. Clones of CD4+ and CD8+ blood T cells grew by week 6 at doses of 0.1 to 3.0 mg/kg.

To note about this clone: Its cognate antigen is unknown.

The CDR3 is 14 amino acids. J was trimmed by 1 base and V by 4 bases; bases with no gene match: 3. Germline CDR1 SGHAT, CDR2 FQNNGV. Enrollment shut out patients with autoimmune disease history or systemic immunosuppression. TCRdb keeps only in-frame clones here, not all; method: immunoSEQ multiplex PCR. Found here are tens of thousands of clones, roughly 87% of them singletons; the top ten hold 0.65% to 0.8%. This receptor was obtained from an adult with an advanced solid tumor such as melanoma, head and neck, liver or kidney cancer. This sample comprised CD4+ or CD8+ T cells sorted from blood, obtained in a trial of the OX40 agonist ivuxolimab. This chain uses TRBV11-2 with TRBJ1-1, with 7 bases that match TRBD1. In DNA, the CDR3 is TGTGCCAGCAGCTCTCGGGACAGGAACACTGAAGCTTTCTTT. Its protein is CASSSRDRNTEAFF.